This T cell receptor beta chain derives from a study of blood T cell repertoires in COVID-19. Study-level information: Sample material is recorded as cDNA or gDNA derived from T cells, B-cell-depleted T cells, or PBMCs.

Data came from immunoSEQ multiplex PCR; TCRdb stores just in-frame clones and leaves some out. Of about 120,000 clones in the sample, 69% were seen once. Trimming pared 6 bases from V and 3 bases from J, leaving 6 bases between. Germline CDR1 is MNHNY and CDR2 is SVGAGI (reference sequence). The CDR3 has 11 residues. The receptor was derived from a woman in her seventies with acute or convalescent COVID-19. Specimen: peripheral blood. The J gene is TRBJ2-7, the V gene TRBV6-6; D not certain. The CDR3 bases are TGTGCCAGCAGCGGTGTCTACGAGCAGTACTTC. It translates to CASSGVYEQYF.